Listed below are T cell receptor beta chains from one sample, sequenced in a study of regulatory T cells in long-lasting Graves disease. TCRdb re-called the multiplex PCR reads with MiXCR, one entry per CDR3 protein. The sample lists over 500,000 distinct CDR3 sequences; around 16% were seen once. These records were also assigned to another study, of T cells in Graves' hyperthyroidism and ophthalmopathy.

The specimen comprised peripheral blood mononuclear cells (PBMCs), sampled at new diagnosis, from a patient treated with antithyroid drugs. Source of these receptors: a man aged 18 to 30 with Graves disease. Each CDR3 is given with its conserved first and last residue. The D gene is left open where the match is weak. Clone size is shown for a subset of rows, as once, few, many or a class of expanded clone.

d_call	cdr3_length	v_call	j_call	clone_size	cdr3_aa	cdr3_nt
TRBD1	16	TRBV5-1	TRBJ1-1	NA	CASRLGQGGPNTEAFF	TGCGCCAGCAGATTGGGACAGGGTGGGCCGAACACTGAAGCTTTCTTT
NA	12	TRBV12-5	TRBJ2-2	NA	CASGIGSGELFF	TGTGCTAGTGGTATAGGGTCCGGGGAGCTGTTTTTT
NA	10	TRBV29-1	TRBJ1-1	many	CSVESGKAFF	TGCAGCGTTGAGAGCGGTAAAGCTTTCTTT
NA	16	TRBV4-2	TRBJ2-2	NA	CASSQDAGFGTGELFF	TGTGCCAGCAGCCAAGATGCCGGGTTCGGCACCGGGGAGCTGTTTTTT
NA	12	TRBV9	TRBJ2-2	NA	CASSVGGGELFF	TGTGCCAGCAGCGTAGGGGGCGGGGAGCTGTTTTTT
NA	14	TRBV5-1	TRBJ2-1	NA	CASSNEARASEQFF	TGTGCCAGCAGCAACGAGGCGCGGGCCTCTGAGCAGTTCTTC
NA	14	TRBV4-1	TRBJ1-4	NA	CASSQPGAGEKLFF	TGCGCCAGCAGCCAACCGGGGGCGGGGGAAAAACTGTTTTTT
TRBD2	18	TRBV27	TRBJ2-2	few	CASTHLGLAGVDTGELFF	TGTGCCAGCACCCACCTGGGGCTAGCGGGAGTAGACACCGGGGAGCTGTTTTTT
NA	14	TRBV19	TRBJ1-1	NA	CASSKERLNTEAFF	TGTGCCAGTAGTAAGGAACGTCTGAACACTGAAGCTTTCTTT
NA	15	TRBV30	TRBJ1-1	many	CAWSRGYFMNTEAFF	TGTGCCTGGAGTAGGGGTTACTTTATGAACACTGAAGCTTTCTTT
NA	13	TRBV2	TRBJ1-4	many	CASRTGHVEKLFF	TGTGCCAGCAGGACCGGACACGTTGAAAAACTGTTTTTT